This T cell receptor beta chain was documented in a study of spatial heterogeneity in lung cancer. About the study: Detected beta-chain sequences consistently exceeded alpha-chain sequences. The average appearance count of each unique TCR and UMI combination in raw reads was more than nine.

As to this clonotype: A read error may explain this, as a much larger clone is one base away. Little can be read into the size of this beta chain, an off-target read in a library designed for alpha chains.

The germline V gene encodes CDR1 MNHNS and CDR2 SASEGT. The CDR3 has 14 amino acids. TCR cDNA molecules were tagged individually, and each one carried a unique molecular identifier. In TCRdb, the 5' RACE reads were re-called with MiXCR into one record per CDR3 protein. The sample records about 13,000 distinct CDR3 sequences, about 5.6% being singletons. Time point in this sample: sample taken at primary tumor resection. Sequencing of whole RNA from tumor, nontumor lung or frozen PBMC involved no sorting. Samples were donated by 72 untreated early-stage non-small cell lung cancer patients. The receptor was derived from a human donor with early-stage non-small cell lung cancer. The sequencing used lung tumor tissue, collected at surgery. The chain couples TRBV6-1 to TRBJ2-7, with D unclear. The CDR3, as DNA: TGTGCCAGCAATGAAATGGTCTTTCACCACGAGCAGTACGTC. Its protein product is CASNEMVFHHEQYV.